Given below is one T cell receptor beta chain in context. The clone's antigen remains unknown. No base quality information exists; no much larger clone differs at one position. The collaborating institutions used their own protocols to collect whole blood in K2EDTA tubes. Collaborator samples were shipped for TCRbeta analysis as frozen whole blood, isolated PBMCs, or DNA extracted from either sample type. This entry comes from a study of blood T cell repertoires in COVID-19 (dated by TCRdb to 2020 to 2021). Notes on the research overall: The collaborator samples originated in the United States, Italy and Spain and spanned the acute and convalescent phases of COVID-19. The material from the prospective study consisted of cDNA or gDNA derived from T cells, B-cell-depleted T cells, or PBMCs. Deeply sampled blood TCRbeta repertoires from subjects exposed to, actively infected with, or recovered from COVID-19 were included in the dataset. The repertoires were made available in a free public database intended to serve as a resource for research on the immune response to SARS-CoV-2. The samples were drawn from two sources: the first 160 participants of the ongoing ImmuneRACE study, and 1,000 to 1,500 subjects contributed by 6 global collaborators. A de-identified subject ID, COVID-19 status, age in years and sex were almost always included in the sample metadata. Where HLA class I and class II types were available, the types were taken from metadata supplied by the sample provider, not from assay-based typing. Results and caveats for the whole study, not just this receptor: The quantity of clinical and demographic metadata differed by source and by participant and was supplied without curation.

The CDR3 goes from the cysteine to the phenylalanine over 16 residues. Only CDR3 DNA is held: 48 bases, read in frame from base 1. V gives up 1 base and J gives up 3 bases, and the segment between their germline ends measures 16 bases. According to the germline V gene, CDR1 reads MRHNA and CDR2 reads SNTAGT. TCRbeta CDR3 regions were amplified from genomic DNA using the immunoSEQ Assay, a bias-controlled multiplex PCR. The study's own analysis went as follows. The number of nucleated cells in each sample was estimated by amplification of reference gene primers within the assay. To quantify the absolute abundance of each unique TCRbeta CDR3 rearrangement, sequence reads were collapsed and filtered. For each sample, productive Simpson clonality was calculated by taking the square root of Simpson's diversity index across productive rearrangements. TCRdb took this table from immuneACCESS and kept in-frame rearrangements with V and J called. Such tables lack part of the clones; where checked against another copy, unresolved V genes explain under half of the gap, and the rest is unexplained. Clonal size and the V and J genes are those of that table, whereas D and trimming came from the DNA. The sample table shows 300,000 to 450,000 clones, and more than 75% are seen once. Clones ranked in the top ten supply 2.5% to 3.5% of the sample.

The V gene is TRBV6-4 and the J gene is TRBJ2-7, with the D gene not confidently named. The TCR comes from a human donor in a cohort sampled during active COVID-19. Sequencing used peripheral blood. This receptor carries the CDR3 CASSDYESGYGYEQYF. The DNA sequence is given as TGTGCCAGCAGTGACTATGAGTCCGGGTATGGCTACGAGCAGTACTTC.